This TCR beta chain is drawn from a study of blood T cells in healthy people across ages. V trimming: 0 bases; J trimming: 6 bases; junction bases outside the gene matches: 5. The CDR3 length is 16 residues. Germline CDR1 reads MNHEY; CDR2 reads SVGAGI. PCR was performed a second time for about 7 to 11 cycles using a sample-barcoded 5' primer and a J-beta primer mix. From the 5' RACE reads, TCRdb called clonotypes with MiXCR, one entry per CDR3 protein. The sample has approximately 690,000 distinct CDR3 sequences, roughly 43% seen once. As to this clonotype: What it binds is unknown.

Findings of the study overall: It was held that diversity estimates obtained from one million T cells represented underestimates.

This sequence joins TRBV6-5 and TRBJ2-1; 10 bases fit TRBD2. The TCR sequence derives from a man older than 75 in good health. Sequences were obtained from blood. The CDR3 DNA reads TGTGCCAGCAGTTACTCGTATAGCGGGGGGATCAATGAGCAGTTCTTC. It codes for CASSYSYSGGINEQFF.